This T cell receptor (beta chain) stems from a study of cytomegalovirus exposure and HLA in healthy donors. A roughly 120-subject validation cohort, separate from the approximately 690-subject first cohort, supplied the donors. Note on this clone: The target antigen is unknown.

Study-wide points: Cytomegalovirus-associated TCR beta chains were listed, numbering 164. Researchers reported that a few CMV-associated chains were confirmed in vitro as CMV antigen-specific.

Sequenced by immunoSEQ multiplex PCR; TCRdb stores in-frame clones only, minus some. The sample shows around 58,000 clones, 85% to 90% of them seen only once. The specimen was PBMCs. The TCR originated in a woman aged 18-29 years in good health and CMV-seronegative.

CDR3 nucleotides: TGTGCCAGCAGCCACCGGAGGGAGGGTGTCCTCCACGAGCAGTACTTC. Translation: CASSHRREGVLHEQYF. This chain uses TRBV4-2 with TRBJ2-7; 7 nucleotides line up with TRBD2. Per germline, CDR1 LGHNA and CDR2 YNFKEQ. The V gene end was trimmed by 3 bases and the J gene end by 5 bases; junction bases not matched to a gene: 13. The CDR3 has 16 amino acids.